This T cell receptor (beta chain) stems from a study of OX40 agonist ivuxolimab in advanced cancers. Autoimmune disease history or systemic immunosuppression led to patient exclusion. With baseline, cycle 4 day 1, and cycle 7 day 1 as timepoints, blood was sampled. Using immunoSEQ multiplex PCR, the repertoire was profiled, and TCRdb retains in-frame clones only, with some absent. The table has around 84,000 clones, 90% to 95% seen once; the top ten hold roughly 0.4%. Regarding the study as a whole: It was not determined which antigens were specifically recognized by the peripheral T cells that had undergone clonal expansion.

As regards this clone: As yet, its antigen is unknown.

Trimming at V came to 4 bases and at J to 4 bases, leaving 8 bases not matched to a gene. There are 16 residues in the CDR3. Germline values: CDR1 SGHRS, CDR2 YFSETQ. The chain recombines TRBV5-1 with TRBJ2-1, with TRBD2 matching over 10 bases. This clonotype was sampled from an adult with an advanced solid tumor such as melanoma, head and neck, liver or kidney cancer. The sequences come from CD4+ or CD8+ T cells sorted from blood, collected in a trial of the OX40 agonist ivuxolimab. Written as DNA, the CDR3 is TGCGCCAGCAGCGCGCAACTAGCGGGACAATACAATGAGCAGTTCTTC. It encodes CASSAQLAGQYNEQFF.